This TCR beta chain derives from a study of OX40 agonist ivuxolimab in advanced cancers. The V and J ends lost 2 bases and 1 base respectively, with 6 bases between them. Looked up from germline, CDR1 is SGHDT and CDR2 is YYEEEE. This CDR3 has 14 residues. This table comes from immunoSEQ multiplex PCR, and its TCRdb copy is limited to in-frame clones, with some not included. Counted here are 55,000 to 70,000 clones, approximately 81% occurring once; the ten biggest clones make up 4.7%. This receptor was identified in an adult with an advanced solid tumor such as melanoma, head and neck, liver or kidney cancer. This chain joins TRBV5-6 and TRBJ2-2; D not certain. The source material was CD4+ or CD8+ T cells sorted from blood, sampled in a trial of the OX40 agonist ivuxolimab. The DNA for the CDR3 is TGTGCCAGCAGCTTTAGACAGAACACCGGGGAGCTGTTTTTT. This translates into CASSFRQNTGELFF.